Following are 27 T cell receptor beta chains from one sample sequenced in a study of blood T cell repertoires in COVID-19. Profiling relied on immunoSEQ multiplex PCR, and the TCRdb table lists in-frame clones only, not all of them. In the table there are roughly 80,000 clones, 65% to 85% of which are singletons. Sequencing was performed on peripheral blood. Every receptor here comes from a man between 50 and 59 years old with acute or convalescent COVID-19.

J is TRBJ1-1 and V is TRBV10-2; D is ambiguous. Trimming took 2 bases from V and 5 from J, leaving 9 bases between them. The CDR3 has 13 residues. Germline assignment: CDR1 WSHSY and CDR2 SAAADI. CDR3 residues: CASSEAFGTEAFF. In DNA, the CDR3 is TGCGCCAGCAGTGAGGCATTCGGGACTGAAGCTTTCTTT.

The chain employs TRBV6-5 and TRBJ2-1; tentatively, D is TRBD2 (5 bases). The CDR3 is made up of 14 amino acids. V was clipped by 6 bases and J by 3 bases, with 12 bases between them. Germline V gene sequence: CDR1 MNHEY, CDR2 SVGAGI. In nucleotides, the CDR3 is TGTGCCAGCAGCGGGATAGGTGTCTACAATGAGCAGTTCTTC. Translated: CASSGIGVYNEQFF.

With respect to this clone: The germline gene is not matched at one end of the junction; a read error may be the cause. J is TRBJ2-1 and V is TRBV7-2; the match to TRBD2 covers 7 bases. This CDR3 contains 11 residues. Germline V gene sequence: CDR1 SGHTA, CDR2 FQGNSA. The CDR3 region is CASSSSGRSIF. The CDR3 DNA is TGTGCCAGCAGCTCCTCCGGGAGGTCGATCTTC.

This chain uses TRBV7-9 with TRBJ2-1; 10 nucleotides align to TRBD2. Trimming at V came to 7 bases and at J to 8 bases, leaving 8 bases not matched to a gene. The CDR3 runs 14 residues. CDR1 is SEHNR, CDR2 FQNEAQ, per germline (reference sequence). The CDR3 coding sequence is TGTGCCAGCATAGCGGGGGGCCCTAGGGATGAGCAGTTCTTC. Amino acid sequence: CASIAGGPRDEQFF.

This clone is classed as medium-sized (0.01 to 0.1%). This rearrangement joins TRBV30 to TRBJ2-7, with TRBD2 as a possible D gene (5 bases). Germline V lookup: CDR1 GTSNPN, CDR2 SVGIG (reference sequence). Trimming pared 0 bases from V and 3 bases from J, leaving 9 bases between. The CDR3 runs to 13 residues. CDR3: CAWSVSSRYEQYF. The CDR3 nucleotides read TGTGCCTGGAGTGTTTCTAGCCGCTACGAGCAGTACTTC.

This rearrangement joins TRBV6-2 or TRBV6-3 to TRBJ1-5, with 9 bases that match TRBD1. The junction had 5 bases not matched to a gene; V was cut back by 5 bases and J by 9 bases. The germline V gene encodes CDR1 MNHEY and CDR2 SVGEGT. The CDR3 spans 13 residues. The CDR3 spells CASSRQGDWPQHF. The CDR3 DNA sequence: TGTGCCAGCAGTAGACAGGGGGACTGGCCCCAGCATTTT.

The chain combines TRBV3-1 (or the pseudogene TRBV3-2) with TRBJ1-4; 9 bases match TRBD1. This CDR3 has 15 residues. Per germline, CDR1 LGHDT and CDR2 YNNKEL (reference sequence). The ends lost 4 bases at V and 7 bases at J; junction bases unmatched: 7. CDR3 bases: TGTGCCAGCAGCCGTGGGGACAGGGATGGTGAAAAACTGTTTTTT. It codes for CASSRGDRDGEKLFF.

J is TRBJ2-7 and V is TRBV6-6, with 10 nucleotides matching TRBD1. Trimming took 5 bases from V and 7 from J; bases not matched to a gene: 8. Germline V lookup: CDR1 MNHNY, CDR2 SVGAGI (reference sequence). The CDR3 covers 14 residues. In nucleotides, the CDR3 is TGTGCCAGCAGTGGTGACAGGGGGCTTGGTGAGCAGTACTTC. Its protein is CASSGDRGLGEQYF.

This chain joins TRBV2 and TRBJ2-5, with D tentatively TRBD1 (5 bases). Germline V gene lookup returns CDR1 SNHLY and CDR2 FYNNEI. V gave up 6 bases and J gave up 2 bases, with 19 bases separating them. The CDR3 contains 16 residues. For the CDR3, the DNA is TGTGCCAGCAGAAGACAGAGGTTAGGGATGCAAGAGACCCAGTACTTC. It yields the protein CASRRQRLGMQETQYF. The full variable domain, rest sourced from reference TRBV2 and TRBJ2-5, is EPEVTQTPSHQVTQMGQEVILRCVPISNHLYFYWYRQILGQKVEFLVSFYNNEISEKSEIFDDQFSVERPDGSNFTLKIRSTKLEDSAMYFCASRRQRLGMQETQYFGPGTRLLVL.

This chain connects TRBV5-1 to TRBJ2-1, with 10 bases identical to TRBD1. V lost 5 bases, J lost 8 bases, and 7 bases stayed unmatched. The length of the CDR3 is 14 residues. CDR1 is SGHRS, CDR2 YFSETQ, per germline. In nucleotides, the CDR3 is TGCGCCAGCAGGGCCGGGACAGGGGTCGATGAGCAGTTCTTC. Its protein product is CASRAGTGVDEQFF. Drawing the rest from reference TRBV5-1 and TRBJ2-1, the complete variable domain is KAGVTQTPRYLIKTRGQQVTLSCSPISGHRSVSWYQQTPGQGLQFLFEYFSETQRNKGNFPGRFSGRQFSNSRSEMNVSTLELGDSALYLCASRAGTGVDEQFFGPGTRLTVL.

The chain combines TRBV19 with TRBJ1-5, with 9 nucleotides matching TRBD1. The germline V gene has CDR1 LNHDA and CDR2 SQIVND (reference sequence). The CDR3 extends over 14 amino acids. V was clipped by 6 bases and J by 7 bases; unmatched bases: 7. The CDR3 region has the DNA TGTGCCAGTAGCGGGACAGGGTCCGGGCAGCCCCAGCATTTT. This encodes CASSGTGSGQPQHF.

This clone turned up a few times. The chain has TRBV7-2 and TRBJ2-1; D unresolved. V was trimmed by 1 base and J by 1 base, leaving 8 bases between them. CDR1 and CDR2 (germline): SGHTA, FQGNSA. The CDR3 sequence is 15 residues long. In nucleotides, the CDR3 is TGTGCCAGCAGCTTAGACTCTGTTTCCTACAATGAGCAGTTCTTC. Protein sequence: CASSLDSVSYNEQFF.

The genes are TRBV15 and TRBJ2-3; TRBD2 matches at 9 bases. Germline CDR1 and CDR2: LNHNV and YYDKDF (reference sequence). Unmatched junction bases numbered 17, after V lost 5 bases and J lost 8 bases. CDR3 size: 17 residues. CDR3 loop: CATSPRGSGGNWGTQYF. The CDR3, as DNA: TGTGCCACCAGCCCCCGGGGGAGCGGGGGGAACTGGGGTACGCAGTATTTT.

CDR3 DNA sequence: TGTGCCAGCAGCTCACGACTAGCGGGACTCACAGATACGCAGTATTTT. Protein: CASSSRLAGLTDTQYF. The chain links TRBV7-2 to TRBJ2-3; 11 nucleotides align to TRBD2. Germline V CDR1 and CDR2: SGHTA, FQGNSA. CDR3 length: 16 amino acids. V was pared by 4 bases and J by 2 bases, with 5 bases of the junction left unmatched.

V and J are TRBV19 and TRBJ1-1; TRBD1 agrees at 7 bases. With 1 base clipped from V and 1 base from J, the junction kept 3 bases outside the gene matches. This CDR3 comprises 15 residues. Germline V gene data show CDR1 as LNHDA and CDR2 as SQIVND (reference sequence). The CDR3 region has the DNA TGTGCCAGTAGTATAGCCCACAGGGGGAACACTGAAGCTTTCTTT. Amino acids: CASSIAHRGNTEAFF. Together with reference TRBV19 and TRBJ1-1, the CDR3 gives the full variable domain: DGGITQSPKYLFRKEGQNVTLSCEQNLNHDAMYWYRQDPGQGLRLIYYSQIVNDFQKGDIAEGYSVSREKKESFPLTVTSAQKNPTAFYLCASSIAHRGNTEAFFGQGTRLTVV.

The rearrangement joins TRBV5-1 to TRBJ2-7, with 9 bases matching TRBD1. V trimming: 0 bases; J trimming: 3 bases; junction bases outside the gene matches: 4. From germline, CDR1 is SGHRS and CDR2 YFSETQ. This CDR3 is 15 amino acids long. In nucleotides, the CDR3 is TGCGCCAGCAGCTTGGGACCGGGACAGGGCTACGAGCAGTACTTC. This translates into CASSLGPGQGYEQYF.

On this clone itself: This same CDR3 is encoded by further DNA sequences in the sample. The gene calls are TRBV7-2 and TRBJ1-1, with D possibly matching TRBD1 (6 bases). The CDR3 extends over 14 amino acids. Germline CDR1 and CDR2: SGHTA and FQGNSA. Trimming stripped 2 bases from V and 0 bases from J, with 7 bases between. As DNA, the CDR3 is TGTGCCAGCAGCTTAAGGGGGTTGAACACTGAAGCTTTCTTT. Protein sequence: CASSLRGLNTEAFF.

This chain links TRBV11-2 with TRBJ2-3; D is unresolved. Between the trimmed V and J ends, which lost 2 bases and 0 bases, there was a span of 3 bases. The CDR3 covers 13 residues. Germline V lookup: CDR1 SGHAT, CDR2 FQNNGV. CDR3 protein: CASSLYSTDTQYF. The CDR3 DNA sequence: TGTGCCAGCAGCTTATATAGCACAGATACGCAGTATTTT.

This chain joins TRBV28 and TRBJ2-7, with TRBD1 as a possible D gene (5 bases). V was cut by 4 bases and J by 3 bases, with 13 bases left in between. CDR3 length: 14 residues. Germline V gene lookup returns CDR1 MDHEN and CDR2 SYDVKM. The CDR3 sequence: CASSSRTPRYEQYF. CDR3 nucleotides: TGTGCCAGCAGTTCCAGGACACCTCGCTACGAGCAGTACTTC. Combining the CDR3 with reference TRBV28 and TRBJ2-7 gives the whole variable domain DVKVTQSSRYLVKRTGEKVFLECVQDMDHENMFWYRQDPGLGLRLIYFSYDVKMKEKGDIPEGYSVSREKKERFSLILESASTNQTSMYLCASSSRTPRYEQYFGPGTRLTVT.

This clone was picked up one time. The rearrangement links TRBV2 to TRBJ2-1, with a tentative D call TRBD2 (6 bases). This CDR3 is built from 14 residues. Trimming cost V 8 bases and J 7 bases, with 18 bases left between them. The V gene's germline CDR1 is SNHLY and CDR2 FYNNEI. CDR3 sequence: CASQGRTITNEQFF. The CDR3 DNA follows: TGTGCCAGCCAAGGAAGGACTATTACTAATGAGCAGTTCTTC.

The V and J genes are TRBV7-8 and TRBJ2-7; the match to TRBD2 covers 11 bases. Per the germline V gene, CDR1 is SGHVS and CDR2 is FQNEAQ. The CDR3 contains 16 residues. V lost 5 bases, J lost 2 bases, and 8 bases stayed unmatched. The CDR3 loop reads CASSHGPSGGPYEQYF. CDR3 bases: TGTGCCAGCAGCCACGGGCCTAGCGGGGGGCCCTACGAGCAGTACTTC.

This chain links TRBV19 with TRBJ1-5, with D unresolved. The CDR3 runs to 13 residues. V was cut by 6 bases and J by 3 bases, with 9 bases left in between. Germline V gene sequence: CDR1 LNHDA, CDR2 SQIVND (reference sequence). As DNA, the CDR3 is TGTGCCAGTAGCGGGATATTCAATCAGCCCCAGCATTTT. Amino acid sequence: CASSGIFNQPQHF.

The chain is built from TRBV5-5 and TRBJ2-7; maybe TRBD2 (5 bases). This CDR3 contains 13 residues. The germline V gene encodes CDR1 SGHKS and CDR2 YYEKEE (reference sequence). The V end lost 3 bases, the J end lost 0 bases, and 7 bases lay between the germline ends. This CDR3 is CASSYGGSYEQYF. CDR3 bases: TGTGCCAGCAGCTACGGAGGCTCCTACGAGCAGTACTTC.

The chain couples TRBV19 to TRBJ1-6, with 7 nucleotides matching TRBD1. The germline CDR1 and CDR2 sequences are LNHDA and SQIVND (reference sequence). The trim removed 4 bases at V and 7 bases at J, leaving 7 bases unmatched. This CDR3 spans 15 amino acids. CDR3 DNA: TGTGCCAGTAGTAGGGTCCCGGGACAGAATTCACCCCTCCACTTT. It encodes CASSRVPGQNSPLHF.

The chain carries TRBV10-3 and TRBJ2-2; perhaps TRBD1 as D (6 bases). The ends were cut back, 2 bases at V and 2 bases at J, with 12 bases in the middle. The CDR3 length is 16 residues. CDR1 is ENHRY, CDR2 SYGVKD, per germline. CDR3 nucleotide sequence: TGTGCCATCAGTGAGAGGTACAGGGAAAACACCGGGGAGCTGTTTTTT. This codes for CAISERYRENTGELFF.

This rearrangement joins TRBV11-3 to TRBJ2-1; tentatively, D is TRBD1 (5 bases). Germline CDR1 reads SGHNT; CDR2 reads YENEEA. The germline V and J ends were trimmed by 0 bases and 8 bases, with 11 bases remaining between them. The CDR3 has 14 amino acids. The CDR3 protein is CASSLDTGADEQFF. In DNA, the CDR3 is TGTGCCAGCAGCTTAGATACTGGGGCCGATGAGCAGTTCTTC.

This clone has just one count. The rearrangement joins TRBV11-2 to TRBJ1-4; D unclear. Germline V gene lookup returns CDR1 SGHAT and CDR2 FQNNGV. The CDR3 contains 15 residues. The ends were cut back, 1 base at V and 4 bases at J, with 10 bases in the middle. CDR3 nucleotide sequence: TGTGCCAGCAGCTTAGCTTTAGGGAGTAATGAAAAACTGTTTTTT. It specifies CASSLALGSNEKLFF.